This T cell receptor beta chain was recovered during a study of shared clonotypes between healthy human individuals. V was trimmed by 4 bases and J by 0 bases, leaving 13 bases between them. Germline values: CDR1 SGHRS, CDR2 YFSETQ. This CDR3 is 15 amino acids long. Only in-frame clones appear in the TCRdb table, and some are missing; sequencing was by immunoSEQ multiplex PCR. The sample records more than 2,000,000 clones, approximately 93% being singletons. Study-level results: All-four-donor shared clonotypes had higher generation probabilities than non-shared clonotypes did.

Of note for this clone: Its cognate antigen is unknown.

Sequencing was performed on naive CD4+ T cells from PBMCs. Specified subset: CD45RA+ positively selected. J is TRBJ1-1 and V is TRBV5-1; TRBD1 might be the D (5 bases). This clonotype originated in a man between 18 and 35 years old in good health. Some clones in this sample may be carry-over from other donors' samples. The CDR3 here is CASSGRGTVNTEAFF. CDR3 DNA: TGCGCCAGCAGCGGACGGGGGACGGTGAACACTGAAGCTTTCTTT.